This is a list of T cell receptor beta chains from one sample in a study of blood T cell repertoires in COVID-19. Only in-frame clones appear in the TCRdb table, and some are missing; sequencing was by immunoSEQ multiplex PCR. The sample lists approximately 80,000 clones; approximately 86% were seen once. The sequenced sample was peripheral blood. Receptors were obtained from a woman older than 75 with COVID-19, enrolled during active disease. Both conserved end residues are part of each CDR3. The D gene is left open where the match is weak. Expanded clones get a size class; other rows say once, few or many, or leave the size out.

>TRBJ2-7|TRBV7-3|-|-
TGTGCCAGCAGCCCCAACCAGGTCGCCGAGCAGTACTTC
CASSPNQVAEQYF
>TRBJ2-7|TRBV6-5|-|-
TGTGCCAGCAGTTACTCTGGAGGATCCCCCTACGAGCAGTACTTC
CASSYSGGSPYEQYF
>TRBJ2-1|TRBV7-2|-|-
TGTGCCAGCAGCTCGGGTAGCGGAGGGTACAATGAGCAGTTCTTC
CASSSGSGGYNEQFF
>TRBJ2-7|TRBV30|once|-
TGTGCCTGGAGTAAGACTTTCGACCCCTACGAGCAGTACTTC
CAWSKTFDPYEQYF
>TRBJ2-7|TRBV23-1|-|-
TGCGCCAGGAGCCCTCACCACGAGCAGTACTTC
CARSPHHEQYF
>TRBJ2-1|TRBV19|-|TRBD1
TGTGCCAGTAGACTCCACAGGGGACAGGGCAATGAGCAGTTCTTC
CASRLHRGQGNEQFF
>TRBJ2-1|TRBV19|-|TRBD1
TGTGCCAGTAAGGGACAGAAAAAGAATGAGCAGTTCTTC
CASKGQKKNEQFF
>TRBJ2-7|TRBV18|once|-
TGTGCCAGCTCACCACTACAGACCTACGAGCAGTACTTC
CASSPLQTYEQYF
>TRBJ2-7|TRBV19|-|TRBD2
TGTGCCAGTACCCAGACTAGCGGGAGCGGGGAGCAGTACTTC
CASTQTSGSGEQYF
>TRBJ2-2|TRBV5-1|-|TRBD2
TGCGCCAGCAGCTTGGGACTAGCGGGAGTTCCGGCCGGGGAGCTGTTTTTT
CASSLGLAGVPAGELFF
>TRBJ1-2|TRBV11-2|-|-
TGTGCCAGCAGCTTAATCCAGGGAGGACACTATGGCTACACCTTC
CASSLIQGGHYGYTF
>TRBJ1-5|TRBV27|-|TRBD1
TGTGCCAGCAGTTGGGACAGGGGATATCAGCCCCAGCATTTT
CASSWDRGYQPQHF
>TRBJ2-7|TRBV7-2|-|-
TGTGCCAGCAGCTCCGCCGCCTCACCCGGTGCCTACGAGCAGTACTTC
CASSSAASPGAYEQYF
>TRBJ2-1|TRBV7-3|once|-
TGTGCCAGCAGCTTAAACGGGATAAACAATGAGCAGTTCTTC
CASSLNGINNEQFF
>TRBJ2-1|TRBV24-1|-|TRBD2
TGTGCCACCAGTGATGCTAGCGGGGGATCTTCCTACAATGAGCAGTTCTTC
CATSDASGGSSYNEQFF
>TRBJ1-3|TRBV18|-|-
TGTGCCAGCTCACCTTCGGGAGACTCTGGAAACACCATATATTTT
CASSPSGDSGNTIYF
>TRBJ2-7|TRBV7-3|-|-
TGTGCCAGCAGCTTAAAAGTCGGTTCAGGCTACGAGCAGTACTTC
CASSLKVGSGYEQYF
>TRBJ2-2|TRBV5-1|-|-
TGCGCCAGCAGCTTGGCAGGGGATCTCGGGGAGCTGTTTTTT
CASSLAGDLGELFF
>TRBJ1-1|TRBV7-9|-|TRBD1
TGTGCCAGCAGCTACGGACAGGGAAAGGACACTGAAGCTTTCTTT
CASSYGQGKDTEAFF
>TRBJ1-4|TRBV2|-|TRBD1
TGTGCCAGCAGTACCCAGGGGGAAGTTAATGAAAAACTGTTTTTT
CASSTQGEVNEKLFF
>TRBJ2-7|TRBV28|-|TRBD1
TGTGCCAGCAGTTTTTTGCCGAGACAGGGTAACTCCTACGAGCAGTACTTC
CASSFLPRQGNSYEQYF
>TRBJ2-7|TRBV7-2|once|TRBD1
TGTGCCAGCAGCCTCCCGACAGGGACCCTTTTTGAGCAGTACTTC
CASSLPTGTLFEQYF
>TRBJ1-6|TRBV27|-|-
TGTGCCAGCAGTTTAACATTGGGGCGGATTTCACCCCTCCACTTT
CASSLTLGRISPLHF
>TRBJ1-3|TRBV7-2|-|-
TGTGCCAGCAGCCCAGACAGAGGTAGAAACACCATATATTTT
CASSPDRGRNTIYF
>TRBJ2-1|TRBV9|-|TRBD2
TGTGCCAGCAGCCGAACTAGCGGATACAATGAGCAGTTCTTC
CASSRTSGYNEQFF
>TRBJ1-1|TRBV7-8|few|-
TGTGCCAGCAGCTTAGGCCAGGACATGAACACTGAAGCTTTCTTT
CASSLGQDMNTEAFF
>TRBJ1-2|TRBV28|-|-
TGTGCCAGCAGTTCGTCCGGACAACTCTATGGCTACACCTTC
CASSSSGQLYGYTF
>TRBJ2-7|TRBV7-2|-|-
TGTGCCAGCAGTAACAGGGTGTCCTACGAGCAGTACTTC
CASSNRVSYEQYF
>TRBJ2-1|TRBV27|-|TRBD1
TGTGCCAGCAGTTTGGCCCCCGGGACAGGGGACAATGAGCAGTTCTTC
CASSLAPGTGDNEQFF
>TRBJ2-1|TRBV7-2|-|-
TGTGCCAGCAGCTTAGCTCGGGGTTGGGTTGAGCAGTTCTTC
CASSLARGWVEQFF
>TRBJ2-1|TRBV7-2|-|TRBD2
TGTGCCAGCAGCTTTACTAGCGACCACAATGAGCAGTTCTTC
CASSFTSDHNEQFF
>TRBJ1-3|TRBV19|-|-
TGTGCCAGTAGTATCCAAAATCAACAGCCTGGAAACACCATATATTTT
CASSIQNQQPGNTIYF
>TRBJ1-5|TRBV6-5|-|-
TGTGCCGAGCCCACGCGGAGCGCCAGTCAGCCCCAGCATTTT
CAEPTRSASQPQHF
>TRBJ2-3|TRBV7-2|-|-
TGTGCCAGCAGCCTCTCAGATACGCAGTATTTT
CASSLSDTQYF
>TRBJ1-5|TRBV5-1|few|-
TGCGCCAGCTCGGGGGGAATAGGTCAGCCCCAGCATTTT
CASSGGIGQPQHF
>TRBJ1-1|TRBV14|-|-
TGTGCCAGCAGCCAAGTAGTGAACACTGAAGCTTTCTTT
CASSQVVNTEAFF
>TRBJ2-7|TRBV24-1|-|-
TGTGCCACCAGTGCGCGGGGCGAGCAGTACTTC
CATSARGEQYF
>TRBJ2-2|TRBV24-1|-|-
TGTGCCACCAGTGACCCCGACGGACAGAGCCTTCCCCACACCGGGGAGCTGTTTTTT
CATSDPDGQSLPHTGELFF
>TRBJ2-5|TRBV7-2|once|TRBD2
TGTGCCAGCAGCTTTGGCCTAGCGGAGCAAGAGACCCAGTACTTC
CASSFGLAEQETQYF
>TRBJ1-6|TRBV6-5|-|TRBD1
TGTGCCAGCAGTAAAACAGGGGTTCCGAATTCACCCCTCCACTTT
CASSKTGVPNSPLHF
>TRBJ2-7|TRBV6-2/TRBV6-3|-|-
TGTGCCAGCAGTTACATTTCGGGCAGGGGGGACGAGCAGTACTTC
CASSYISGRGDEQYF
>TRBJ1-1|TRBV27|-|TRBD1
TGTGCCAGCAGTTTAAGGACAGGCACTGAAGCTTTCTTT
CASSLRTGTEAFF
>TRBJ2-7|TRBV18|-|TRBD1
TGTGCCAGCTCACTGGCGGGACAGGGCCGCTACGAGCAGTACTTC
CASSLAGQGRYEQYF
>TRBJ2-7|TRBV19|-|TRBD1
TGTGCCAGTAGTACTCCGGGACAGGTAAACTCCTACGAGCAGTACTTC
CASSTPGQVNSYEQYF
>TRBJ1-5|TRBV7-2|-|-
TGTGCCAGCAGCTTGATACAGGGCCAGCCCCAGCATTTT
CASSLIQGQPQHF
>TRBJ2-5|TRBV5-1|-|TRBD1
TGCGCCAGCAGTCGTGACAGGGCAGAGACCCAGTACTTC
CASSRDRAETQYF
>TRBJ1-1|TRBV6-5|-|-
TGTGCCAGCAGTTACGGGGGGATCACTGAAGCTTTCTTT
CASSYGGITEAFF
>TRBJ2-7|TRBV24-1|few|TRBD1
TGTGCCACCAGTGATGCTGCACAGGGGTTTGAGCAGTACTTC
CATSDAAQGFEQYF
>TRBJ2-7|TRBV5-8|-|TRBD1
TGTGCCAGCAGCCCCAGGACAGGGTCCTACGAGCAGTACTTC
CASSPRTGSYEQYF
>TRBJ1-1|TRBV5-1|-|-
TGCGCCAGCAGACGCGGGACCCCGAACACTGAAGCTTTCTTT
CASRRGTPNTEAFF
>TRBJ2-7|TRBV3-1/TRBV3-2|-|TRBD1
TGTGCCAGCAGCCACACCGGGACAGGTTCCTACGAGCAGTACTTC
CASSHTGTGSYEQYF
>TRBJ2-1|TRBV7-9|-|-
TGTGCCAGCAGCCTCGAGGAAGAGCAGTTCTTC
CASSLEEEQFF
>TRBJ1-2|TRBV25-1|-|-
TGTGCCAGCAGTCTAACAGGGTTGGGGGACTATGGCTACACCTTC
CASSLTGLGDYGYTF
>TRBJ2-7|TRBV14|-|TRBD2
TGTGCCAGCAGCCAAGGGAGGGGTAGCGGGGCCTACGAGCAGTACTTC
CASSQGRGSGAYEQYF
>TRBJ2-3|TRBV29-1|-|-
TGCAGCGTCCCGAAGACAGGTTCTACAGATACGCAGTATTTT
CSVPKTGSTDTQYF
>TRBJ2-2|TRBV7-2|-|TRBD1
TGTGCCAGCAGCCGGGACAGGGGGCTAGGGGAGCTGTTTTTT
CASSRDRGLGELFF
>TRBJ1-5|TRBV12-3/TRBV12-4|few|-
TGTGCCAGCAGAATGGCAGGAACGCCCCAGCATTTT
CASRMAGTPQHF
>TRBJ2-3|TRBV4-2|-|-
TGTGCCAGCAGCCAAGTTGATCTAGCGCGCACAGATACGCAGTATTTT
CASSQVDLARTDTQYF
>TRBJ1-6|TRBV10-3|-|TRBD1
TGTGCCATCAGTGAGCTACAGGGGTACCCGTCTAATTCACCCCTCCACTTT
CAISELQGYPSNSPLHF
>TRBJ2-5|TRBV5-6|-|TRBD2
TGTGCCAGCAGCCCGGGAGTGGTAGCGGGAGGGAAAGAGACCCAGTACTTC
CASSPGVVAGGKETQYF